This TCR beta chain was identified in a study of monozygotic twins with inflammatory bowel disease. Using the 5' RACE reads, TCRdb records one entry per CDR3 protein without DNA. In total, the table holds over 150,000 distinct CDR3 sequences. Looked up from germline, CDR1 is SGHDN and CDR2 is FVKESK. The CDR3 runs 13 residues. The sample was blood. The J gene is TRBJ2-1, the V gene TRBV14; TCRdb indicates TRBD1, and absent DNA this call remains unverified. The clonotype originates from a human donor with ulcerative colitis or Crohn's disease, or a healthy co-twin of an affected twin (not recorded which). The CDR3 is CASSQAPRQPQFF.